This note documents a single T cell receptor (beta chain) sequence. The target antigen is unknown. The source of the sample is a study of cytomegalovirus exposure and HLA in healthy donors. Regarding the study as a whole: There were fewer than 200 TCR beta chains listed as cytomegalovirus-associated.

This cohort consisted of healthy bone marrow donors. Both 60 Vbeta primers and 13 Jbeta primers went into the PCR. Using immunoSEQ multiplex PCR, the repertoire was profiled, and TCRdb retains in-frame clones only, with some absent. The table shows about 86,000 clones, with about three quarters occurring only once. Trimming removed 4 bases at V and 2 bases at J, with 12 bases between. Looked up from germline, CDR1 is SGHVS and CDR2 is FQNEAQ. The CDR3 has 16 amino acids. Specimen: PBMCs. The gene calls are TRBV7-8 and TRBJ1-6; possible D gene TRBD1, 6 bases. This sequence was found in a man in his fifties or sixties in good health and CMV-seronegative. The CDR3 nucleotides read TGTGCCAGCAGCTCCCAGGGGAGCCCCTATAATTCACCCCTCCACTTT. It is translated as CASSSQGSPYNSPLHF.